This T cell receptor (beta chain) was retrieved from a study of shared clonotypes between healthy human individuals. Terminally differentiated effector memory CD45RA+ cells were excluded from the naive CD8 cells, which were CD45RO-negative and positively selected for CCR7. The CDR3 consists of 13 residues. The V gene's germline CDR1 is SQVTM and CDR2 ANQGSEA. Details on this clone: The antigen remains unidentified.

Generated by immunoSEQ multiplex PCR, the TCRdb table keeps only in-frame clones and is missing some. The profile shows about 2 million clones, roughly 95% of them singletons. The study, taken as a whole, reports: Lower generation probabilities were found for non-shared clonotypes than for those shared by all four donors.

The clonotype was recovered from a man younger than 35 in good health. The sequenced sample was naive CD8+ T cells sorted from blood. The J gene is TRBJ2-5, the V gene TRBV29-1; 7 nucleotides align to TRBD2. The J call is uncertain, as TRBJ2-7 better fits the DNA end. The CDR3: CSVTDGGSYEQYF. CDR3 DNA sequence: TGCAGCGTTACGGACGGGGGGTCCTACGAGCAGTACTTC.